This T cell receptor (beta chain) was sequenced in a study of T cells expressing NK-cell markers. The germline V gene has CDR1 SGDLS and CDR2 YYNGEE. The CDR3 length is 15 residues. Generation of TCR beta cDNA was performed by 5'RACE template switching incorporating UMIs. TCRdb re-called the 5' RACE reads and shows each CDR3 protein once, DNA omitted. The specimen's table records 300,000 or so distinct CDR3 sequences. The chain combines TRBV9 with TRBJ2-1. Sequencing used blood T cells: a sorted CD56 or NKG2C T cell subset, CD4+ or CD8+ T cells, or bulk PBMC T cells (not recorded which). The source is a woman aged 18 to 75 in good health. The CDR3 region is CASSVAGQSYNEQFF. Variable domain in full (rest from reference TRBV9 and TRBJ2-1): DSGVTQTPKHLITATGQRVTLRCSPRSGDLSVYWYQQSLDQGLQFLIQYYNGEERAKGNILERFSAQQFPDLHSELNLSSLELGDSALYFCASSVAGQSYNEQFFGPGTRLTVL.